These T cell receptor beta chains were read from a single sample in a study of T cell responses to AZD1222 COVID-19 vaccine. Assay used: immunoSEQ multiplex PCR; TCRdb lists only in-frame clones, some missing. The sample yields roughly 150,000 clones, less than 95% seen once. Specimen: peripheral blood, collected on day 0 of AZD1222 vaccination. The receptors originated from an adult in good health. CDR3s include the opening cysteine and the closing phenylalanine or tryptophan. The D gene is left open where the match is weak. A clone size is listed for some rows: how often the clone was seen (once, few, many), or a class if it is expanded.

TRBV3-1/TRBV3-2	.	.	TRBJ1-1	TGTGCCAGCAGCCAAGTACAGGGAGGGTTTTACACTGAAGCTTTCTTT	CASSQVQGGFYTEAFF
TRBV19	.	TRBD1	TRBJ2-7	TGTGCCAACTTGACAGGGGATCTCTACGAGCAGTACTTC	CANLTGDLYEQYF
TRBV5-4	once	.	TRBJ1-2	TGTGCCAGCAGTTTGGATAATAGTGGCTACACCTTC	CASSLDNSGYTF
TRBV5-1	.	.	TRBJ2-7	TGCGCCAGCAGCTTGGTTAGCGGCTCCTACGAGCAGTACTTC	CASSLVSGSYEQYF
TRBV9	.	TRBD1	TRBJ1-6	TGTGCCAGCAGCCCGGGACAGGGGTTGGGTTCACCCCTCCACTTT	CASSPGQGLGSPLHF
TRBV14	.	.	TRBJ2-4	TGTGCCAGCAGCCAAGTGGTCAACCTATGGATTCAGTACTTC	CASSQVVNLWIQYF
TRBV7-3	.	.	TRBJ2-5	TGTGCCAGCAGCTTAAGACTGTTAGACCTTCAAGAGACCCAGTACTTC	CASSLRLLDLQETQYF
TRBV14	.	TRBD2	TRBJ2-7	TGTGCCAGCAGCCACGGACTAGCGGGAGCTGATGAGCAGTACTTC	CASSHGLAGADEQYF
TRBV13	.	TRBD1	TRBJ2-7	TGTGCCAGCAGCACAGGGGACAACTACGAGCAGTACTTC	CASSTGDNYEQYF
TRBV4-1	.	.	TRBJ2-1	TGCGCCAGCAGCCAAGTCGTTGGCCCAAGCTCCTACAATGAGCAGTTCTTC	CASSQVVGPSSYNEQFF
TRBV7-8	.	.	TRBJ2-6	TGTGCCAGCAGCGTCGCGGGGGCCAACGTCCTGACTTTC	CASSVAGANVLTF
TRBV6-2/TRBV6-3	.	.	TRBJ2-1	TGTGCCAGCAGTTACTATGGGGCCTCCGCCTCCTACAATGAGCAGTTCTTC	CASSYYGASASYNEQFF
TRBV7-6	few	.	TRBJ1-1	TGTGCCAGCAGCCTCTCCAGGGAAGACACTGAAGCTTTCTTT	CASSLSREDTEAFF
TRBV9	.	.	TRBJ2-1	TGTGCCAGCAGCGTAGGATCCCCTCGAAGAAATAGTGATGAGCAGTTCTTC	CASSVGSPRRNSDEQFF
TRBV28	few	.	TRBJ1-2	TGTGCCAGCAATAGGGGTGGTGGGGTAAACTATGGCTACACCTTC	CASNRGGGVNYGYTF
TRBV5-8	.	.	TRBJ1-2	TGTGCCAGCAGCGTCCGACACTATGGCTACACCTTC	CASSVRHYGYTF
TRBV28	.	.	TRBJ1-2	TGTGCCAGCAGTCCACAAAGATACTATGGCTACACCTTC	CASSPQRYYGYTF
TRBV25-1	few	.	TRBJ2-6	TGTGCCAGCAGTAACAGGGAAGCTGGGGCCAACGTCCTGACTTTC	CASSNREAGANVLTF
TRBV2	.	.	TRBJ1-4	TGTGCCAGCACTATATCAGATGTAGGGCCGTCGGATGAAAAACTGTTTTTT	CASTISDVGPSDEKLFF
TRBV5-8	.	.	TRBJ1-5	TGTGCCAGCAGCCCAATCACCCGGGGTTGGCAGCCCCAGCATTTT	CASSPITRGWQPQHF
TRBV6-5	.	.	TRBJ1-3	TGTGCCAGCAGCCCGTGGGCTGGAAACACCATATATTTT	CASSPWAGNTIYF
TRBV7-2	.	.	TRBJ2-5	TGTGCCAGCAGCCCTGGACAGATCCAAGAGACCCAGTACTTC	CASSPGQIQETQYF
TRBV4-3	.	TRBD1	TRBJ2-5	TGCGCCAGCAGCCAAGATTGGGCAGGGGGCCAAGAGACCCAGTACTTC	CASSQDWAGGQETQYF
TRBV11-1	.	TRBD1	TRBJ2-5	TGTGCCAGCAGCGCAGGACAGGGTAAAGTCCAAGAGACCCAGTACTTC	CASSAGQGKVQETQYF
TRBV7-2	.	.	TRBJ2-1	TGTGCCAGCAGCTCTAGCTCCGTTTACAATGAGCAGTTCTTC	CASSSSSVYNEQFF
TRBV7-9	.	TRBD1	TRBJ1-2	TGTGCCAGCAGCCTCGTCCGGGACAGGCCCGACTATGGCTACACCTTC	CASSLVRDRPDYGYTF
TRBV6-2/TRBV6-3	.	.	TRBJ1-5	TGTGCCAGCAGTTCTCCCCAAACGGTAAATAGGGCCCAGCATTTT	CASSSPQTVNRAQHF
TRBV19	.	TRBD2	TRBJ2-7	TGTGCCAGTAGTCCGGGACTAGCGGAAAGCTCCTACGAGCAGTACTTC	CASSPGLAESSYEQYF
TRBV27	.	TRBD1	TRBJ2-6	TGTGCCAGCAGTTCGATTGGGACAGGGGTTTCTGGGGCCAACGTCCTGACTTTC	CASSSIGTGVSGANVLTF
TRBV6-2/TRBV6-3	.	TRBD2	TRBJ2-5	TGTGCCAGCAGTTACTTTGGGACTAGTCAAGAGACCCAGTACTTC	CASSYFGTSQETQYF
TRBV21-1	.	.	TRBJ1-2	TGTGCCAGCAGCAAAGCGACAGGACCCTTCAACTATGGCTACACCTTC	CASSKATGPFNYGYTF
TRBV28	.	TRBD2	TRBJ2-1	TGTGCCAGCAGCCCTCGGACTAGTCGGGGCAATGAGCAGTTCTTC	CASSPRTSRGNEQFF
TRBV5-1	.	.	TRBJ2-2	TGCGCCAGCAGCCCCTCGGATCTTAACACCGGGGAGCTGTTTTTT	CASSPSDLNTGELFF
TRBV7-6	.	.	TRBJ2-5	TGTGCCAGCAGCCCTAGCACACTATCAGGAGAGACCCAGTACTTC	CASSPSTLSGETQYF
TRBV27	.	TRBD2	TRBJ2-1	TGTGCCAGCATTGGGACTCGCGGGAGGAATGAGCAGTTCTTC	CASIGTRGRNEQFF
TRBV7-2	.	.	TRBJ2-5	TGTGCCAGCAGCTCCTCGGTCCAAGAGACCCAGTACTTC	CASSSSVQETQYF
TRBV13	.	TRBD1	TRBJ2-7	TGTGCCAGCAGCTTATTCGGACAGGGAGCGGACGAGCAGTACTTC	CASSLFGQGADEQYF
TRBV10-3	.	.	TRBJ2-7	TGTGCCATCAGAGAGAGGGAGATAGGCTACGAGCAGTACTTC	CAIREREIGYEQYF
TRBV6-5	few	TRBD1	TRBJ2-5	TGTGCCAGCAGTCCCGACAGGGGGGGGACCCAGTACTTC	CASSPDRGGTQYF
TRBV9	few	.	TRBJ1-3	TGTGCCAGCAGCCCTCCCCCGTCGGTTCCTGGAAACACCATATATTTT	CASSPPPSVPGNTIYF
TRBV10-1	.	TRBD1	TRBJ2-7	TGCGCCAGCAGTGAGAACCGGGACAGGACAATTTGCTTCTACGAGCAGTACTTC	CASSENRDRTICFYEQYF
TRBV3-1/TRBV3-2	.	.	TRBJ1-5	TGTGCCAGCGGGATAGGAGGGGCGACTAACAATCAGCCCCAGCATTTT	CASGIGGATNNQPQHF
TRBV5-4	.	.	TRBJ2-2	TGTGCCAGCAGCTTTTACCGCTCGAACACCGGGGAGCTGTTTTTT	CASSFYRSNTGELFF
TRBV6-5	.	TRBD1	TRBJ1-5	TGTGCCAGCAGCGGACAGGGTGATCAGCCCCAGCATTTT	CASSGQGDQPQHF
TRBV9	.	TRBD2	TRBJ2-1	TGTGCCAGCAGCACGGGACTACCCTATGAGCAGTTCTTC	CASSTGLPYEQFF